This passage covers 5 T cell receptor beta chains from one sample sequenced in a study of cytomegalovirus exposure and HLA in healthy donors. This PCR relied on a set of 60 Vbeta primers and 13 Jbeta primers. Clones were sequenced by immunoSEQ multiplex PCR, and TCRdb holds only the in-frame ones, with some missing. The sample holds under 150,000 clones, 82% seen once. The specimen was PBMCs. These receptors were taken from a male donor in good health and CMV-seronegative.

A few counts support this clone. The CDR3 sequence: CASSAWRALETQYF. CDR3 nucleotides: TGTGCCAGCAGTGCCTGGAGGGCCCTGGAGACCCAGTACTTC. V is TRBV6-4 and J is TRBJ2-5, with a tentative D call TRBD2 (6 bases). This CDR3 has 14 amino acids. Trimming cost V 4 bases and J 5 bases, with 14 bases left between them. Germline V gives CDR1 MRHNA, CDR2 SNTAGT.

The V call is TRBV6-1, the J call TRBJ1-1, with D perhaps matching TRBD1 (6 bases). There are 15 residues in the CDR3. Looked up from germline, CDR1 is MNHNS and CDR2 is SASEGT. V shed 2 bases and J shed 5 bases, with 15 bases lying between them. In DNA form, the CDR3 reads TGTGCCAGCAGTGAACCAGGTGGGGGCCGGACTGAAGCTTTCTTT. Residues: CASSEPGGGRTEAFF.

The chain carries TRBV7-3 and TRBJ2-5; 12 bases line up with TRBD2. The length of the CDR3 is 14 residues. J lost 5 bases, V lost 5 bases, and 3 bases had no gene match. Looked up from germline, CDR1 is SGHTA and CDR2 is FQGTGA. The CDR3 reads CASSPTSGRETQYF. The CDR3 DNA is TGTGCCAGCAGCCCTACTAGCGGGAGGGAGACCCAGTACTTC.

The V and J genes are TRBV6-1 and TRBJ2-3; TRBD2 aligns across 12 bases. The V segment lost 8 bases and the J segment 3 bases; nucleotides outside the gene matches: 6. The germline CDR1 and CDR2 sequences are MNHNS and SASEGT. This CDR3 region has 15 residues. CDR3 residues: CASPRLAGETDTQYF. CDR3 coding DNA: TGTGCCAGCCCTCGACTAGCGGGGGAAACAGATACGCAGTATTTT.

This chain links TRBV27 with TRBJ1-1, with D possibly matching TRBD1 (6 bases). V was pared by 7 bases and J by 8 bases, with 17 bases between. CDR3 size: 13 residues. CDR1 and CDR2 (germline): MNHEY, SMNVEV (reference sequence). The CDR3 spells CASTWAGASEAFF. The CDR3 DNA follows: TGTGCCAGCACATGGGCAGGGGCCTCGGAAGCTTTCTTT.